This TCR beta chain is from a study of T cells in Graves' hyperthyroidism and ophthalmopathy. Study-level points and caveats: Within blood appeared most thyroid clonotypes that had expanded above 0.001.

Using RNA transcripts as the source, TCR beta CDR3 regions were amplified. Researchers ran a first-round RT-PCR on the TCR CDR3 using the HTBI primer set. TCRdb independently ran MiXCR on the multiplex PCR reads; one entry per CDR3 protein. The table has 550,000 to 700,000 distinct CDR3 sequences, approximately 44% seen once; the top ten hold under 20%. This clonotype was recorded at least ten times. The target antigen is unknown. Germline-derived CDR1 and CDR2 are LNHDA and SQIVND (reference sequence). V was clipped by 5 bases and J by 6 bases, with 10 bases between them. There are 13 residues in the CDR3. Reasons for excluding patients were uncontrolled infection, other autoimmune disease, pregnancy or lactation.

This clonotype originated in an adult woman with Graves' disease, either hyperthyroidism or ophthalmopathy (not recorded which). The chain employs TRBV19 and TRBJ2-2; maybe TRBD2 (6 bases). Source material: peripheral blood or thyroid tissue (not recorded which). CDR3 loop: CASSSGVSGELFF. CDR3 DNA sequence: TGTGCCAGTAGTTCGGGGGTCTCCGGGGAGCTGTTTTTT.